One sample yielded the 8 T cell receptor beta chains listed below, sequenced in a study of graft-versus-host responses after intestinal transplantation. Their specific antigens are unknown. TCRdb's copy holds only in-frame clones and misses some; the assay was immunoSEQ multiplex PCR. The sample consists of fewer than 95,000 clones, 85% to 95% of them appearing once. The sample consisted of unstimulated CD8+ T cells sorted from spleen or lymph node cells, taken before intestinal transplant. Receptor source: a human donor who received an intestinal transplant.

This clone was picked up one time. V is TRBV7-9 and J is TRBJ2-7; D might be TRBD2 (6 bases). From germline, CDR1 is SEHNR and CDR2 FQNEAQ (reference sequence). The CDR3 consists of 16 residues. Trimming took 0 bases from V and 3 from J, leaving 15 bases between them. DNA of the CDR3: TGTGCCAGCAGCTTAGCGAATGGCGGGAAATTCTACGAGCAGTACTTC. Protein product: CASSLANGGKFYEQYF.

V is TRBV27 and J is TRBJ2-7, with 8 bases identical to TRBD2. The CDR3 is 14 residues long. Trimming cost V 6 bases and J 6 bases; bases outside gene matches: 10. Germline V gives CDR1 MNHEY, CDR2 SMNVEV (reference sequence). CDR3 DNA: TGTGCCAGCAGCCCCCGCATTAGCGGGGCCGAGCAGTACTTC. It translates to CASSPRISGAEQYF.

The CDR3 is CASSIGDTYNEQFF. The CDR3 nucleotides are TGTGCCAGTAGTATAGGAGACACCTACAATGAGCAGTTCTTC. V usage is TRBV19 and J usage is TRBJ2-1, with unresolved D. CDR1 and CDR2 from the germline V gene are LNHDA and SQIVND (reference sequence). The CDR3 length is 14 residues. The germline V and J ends were trimmed by 1 base and 2 bases, with 6 bases remaining between them.

The chain recombines TRBV7-9 with TRBJ2-5; 12 bases match TRBD2. V lost 0 bases to trimming and J lost 2 bases; unmatched junction nucleotides: 7. This CDR3 spans 18 amino acids. CDR1 is SEHNR and CDR2 is FQNEAQ in the germline V gene (reference sequence). The CDR3 loop is CASSLAFGTSGLQETQYF. The CDR3 DNA follows: TGTGCCAGCAGCTTAGCGTTTGGGACTAGCGGGCTGCAAGAGACCCAGTACTTC.

This clone appeared a few times. The chain uses TRBV5-6 and TRBJ2-5; D is perhaps TRBD2 (6 bases). CDR3 length: 15 residues. V lost 4 bases and J 5 bases, leaving 18 bases between the germline ends. Germline loops: CDR1 SGHDT, CDR2 YYEEEE. The DNA of the CDR3 is TGTGCCAGCAGCCAAGTCGGTCACGGGAGCGAGACCCAGTACTTC. Translation gives CASSQVGHGSETQYF.

V usage is TRBV30 and J usage is TRBJ1-1; D not resolved. The V end was cut by 2 bases, the J end by 5 bases, with 12 bases between. The CDR3 loop spans 13 amino acids. Looked up from germline, CDR1 is GTSNPN and CDR2 is SVGIG (reference sequence). DNA of the CDR3: TGTGCCTGGAGTTTAGCACTGACGACTGAAGCTTTCTTT. Protein: CAWSLALTTEAFF.

The chain employs TRBV6-5 and TRBJ1-1; the match to TRBD1 covers 7 bases. The trim removed 4 bases at V and 2 bases at J, leaving 4 bases unmatched. This CDR3 region has 14 residues. In germline, CDR1 is MNHEY, CDR2 SVGAGI. CDR3 in amino acids: CASSSQGGNTEAFF. As DNA, the CDR3 is TGTGCCAGCAGTTCGCAGGGGGGAAACACTGAAGCTTTCTTT.

This chain uses TRBV5-4 with TRBJ2-1, with 10 bases matching TRBD2. Germline V CDR1 and CDR2: SGHNT, YYREEE (reference sequence). The CDR3 extends over 14 amino acids. The J segment lost 7 bases and the V segment lost 1 base, leaving 2 bases of the junction unmatched. The CDR3 coding sequence is TGTGCCAGCAGCTTGAGACTAGCGGGTAATGAGCAGTTCTTC. Its translation: CASSLRLAGNEQFF.